One and the same sample provided the 7 T cell receptor beta chains below, sequenced in a study of read filtering for tumor transcriptome and immune sequencing. Molecular barcoded adaptors covering alpha/delta and beta/gamma chains were used on 400 to 450 ng RNA. TCRdb fed the reads into MiXCR, producing one record per CDR3 protein. The sample has approximately 140,000 distinct CDR3 sequences, about 12% seen once. The source material was a population of CD138-negative cells sorted from bone marrow. The receptors derive from a donor aged 40 or older with multiple myeloma.

Turning to this clonotype: Since the CDR3 does not end with the conserved phenylalanine or tryptophan, this likely comes from a read error. This sequence joins TRBV13 and TRBJ2-7, with TRBD1 matching over 7 bases. CDR3 length: 15 amino acids. Germline V gene data show CDR1 as PRHDT and CDR2 as FYEKMQ (reference sequence). The CDR3 DNA reads as TGTGCCAGCAGCTCCACCTGGGACAGCCCCTACAAGCAGTACTCC. Its protein is CASSSTWDSPYKQYS.

This clonotype was seen ten or more times. This chain connects TRBV30 to TRBJ2-1, with TRBD2 matching 10 bases. From germline, CDR1 is GTSNPN and CDR2 SVGIG (reference sequence). This CDR3 is built from 15 residues. The ends lost 1 base at V and 6 bases at J; junction bases unmatched: 6. CDR3 bases: TGTGCCTGGAGTGAACTAGCGGGATGGGTCAATGAGCAGTTCTTC. Translation: CAWSELAGWVNEQFF.

This clonotype has only a few counts. V is TRBV6-4 and J is TRBJ2-2; TRBD2 matches at 8 bases. Germline-derived CDR1 and CDR2 are MRHNA and SNTAGT. This CDR3 is 15 amino acids long. The V segment lost 4 bases and the J segment 4 bases; nucleotides outside the gene matches: 5. The CDR3 reads CASSATGGITGELFF. The CDR3 DNA reads as TGTGCCAGCAGTGCCACGGGGGGGATCACCGGGGAGCTGTTTTTT.

This clonotype was seen at least ten times. The chain carries TRBV4-1 and TRBJ2-7; D is possibly TRBD2 (6 bases). Germline-derived CDR1 and CDR2 are MGHRA and YSYEKL. V was clipped by 1 base and J by 5 bases, with 9 bases between them. The CDR3 totals 13 residues. CDR3 nucleotides: TGCGCCAGCAGCCAAGTCGGGGAGGACGAGCAGTACTTC. This sequence encodes CASSQVGEDEQYF.

This clonotype was counted ten times or more. V and J are TRBV6-5 and TRBJ2-3, with 10 nucleotides matching TRBD2. The CDR3 runs 18 residues. V trimming: 5 bases; J trimming: 6 bases; junction bases outside the gene matches: 17. Germline assignment: CDR1 MNHEY and CDR2 SVGAGI. CDR3 DNA: TGTGCCAGCAGTCGAGCCCACACTGGACTAGCGGTAGACGATACGCAGTATTTT. Encoded protein: CASSRAHTGLAVDDTQYF.

This clonotype was seen repeatedly, ten times or more. V and J are TRBV7-2 and TRBJ2-2, with 7 bases identical to TRBD1. Germline V gives CDR1 SGHTA, CDR2 FQGNSA. Trimming took 0 bases from V and 7 from J; bases not matched to a gene: 8. This CDR3 spans 16 amino acids. CDR3 DNA: TGTGCCAGCAGCTTAGCGGGCAGGGGGATGGGCGGGGAGCTGTTTTTT. Encoded protein: CASSLAGRGMGGELFF.

This clonotype was recorded many times. The chain links TRBV4-2 to TRBJ2-1; 12 bases are a match to TRBD2. This CDR3 contains 16 residues. The germline CDR1 and CDR2 sequences are LGHNA and YNFKEQ. The V and J ends lost 1 base and 2 bases, in that order; junction bases with no gene match: 0. The CDR3 coding sequence is TGTGCCAGCAGCCAAGGGACTAGCGGGGCCTACAATGAGCAGTTCTTC. Its protein product is CASSQGTSGAYNEQFF.